The 28 T cell receptor beta chains below were found in one sample sequenced in a study of technical replicates of blood from a few donors. The repertoire was sequenced with immunoSEQ multiplex PCR; TCRdb's copy has only in-frame clones and lacks some. The repertoire consists of 70,000 or so clones, with 80% to 95% occurring once and the leading ten covering 0.35% to 0.45%. The sample comprised T cells isolated from PBMCs. The receptors were sampled from a human donor in good health.

The V gene is TRBV30, the J gene TRBJ2-7; 8 nucleotides align to TRBD1. Trimming removed 4 bases from V and 5 bases from J; junction bases left unmatched: 10. The CDR3 length is 14 residues. Germline V gene sequence: CDR1 GTSNPN, CDR2 SVGIG (reference sequence). In DNA form, the CDR3 reads TGTGCCTGGATCTGGGGGGACAGGTTCGACGAGCAGTACTTC. It encodes CAWIWGDRFDEQYF.

This chain uses TRBV6-5 with TRBJ2-5, with D possibly TRBD1 on 5 matching bases. Trimming took 6 bases from V and 1 from J, leaving 9 bases between them. The CDR3 extends over 13 amino acids. Germline loops: CDR1 MNHEY, CDR2 SVGAGI. Here the CDR3 DNA reads TGTGCCAGCAGCCCGACAGTCCAAGAGACCCAGTACTTC. As protein: CASSPTVQETQYF.

V usage is TRBV29-1 and J usage is TRBJ2-7; 7 bases fit TRBD1. Germline CDR1 and CDR2: SQVTM and ANQGSEA. V gave up 6 bases and J gave up 7 bases; unmatched junction bases: 9. The CDR3 extends over 12 amino acids. CDR3 coding DNA: TGCAGCGTGACGACAGGGAATCGGGAGCAGTACTTC. It is translated as CSVTTGNREQYF.

This chain's CDR3 is CASRRQGGQPQHF. CDR3 in DNA: TGTGCCAGCAGGCGACAGGGTGGGCAGCCCCAGCATTTT. The genes are TRBV6-1 and TRBJ1-5; 7 positions match TRBD1. This CDR3 contains 13 residues. Germline CDR1 MNHNS, CDR2 SASEGT. Losses at the gene ends were 6 bases for V and 7 bases for J; bases not matched to a gene: 6.

This chain connects TRBV28 to TRBJ2-3, with TRBD2 matching over 10 bases. In germline, CDR1 is MDHEN, CDR2 SYDVKM. V dropped 4 bases and J dropped 7; count of bases not matched to a gene: 11. The CDR3 totals 16 residues. This CDR3 reads CASSSLLAGPIYTQYF. The CDR3 bases are TGTGCCAGCAGTTCCCTACTAGCGGGGCCGATTTATACGCAGTATTTT.

This rearrangement joins TRBV5-4 to TRBJ1-2, with no clear D. The CDR3 loop spans 13 amino acids. V lost 0 bases, J lost 7 bases, and 10 bases lay in between. Germline V gene sequence: CDR1 SGHNT, CDR2 YYREEE (reference sequence). The CDR3 DNA is TGTGCCAGCAGCTTGGATTCCCCCTCTGGCTACACCTTC. Translated, it gives CASSLDSPSGYTF.

The rearrangement uses TRBV11-2 and TRBJ2-7; possible D gene TRBD1, 6 bases. V was pared by 3 bases and J by 3 bases, with 21 bases between. The CDR3 extends over 17 amino acids. The germline gives CDR1 SGHAT, CDR2 FQNNGV. CDR3 sequence reads: CASSFNFLGYRDYEQYF. The DNA of the CDR3 is TGTGCCAGCAGCTTTAATTTTTTGGGGTACAGGGACTACGAGCAGTACTTC. Full variable domain (missing parts from reference TRBV11-2 and TRBJ2-7): EAGVAQSPRYKIIEKRQSVAFWCNPISGHATLYWYQQILGQGPKLLIQFQNNGVVDDSQLPKDRFSAERLKGVDSTLKIQPAKLEDSAVYLCASSFNFLGYRDYEQYFGPGTRLTVT.

This rearrangement joins TRBV30 to TRBJ1-6, with D tentatively TRBD1 (6 bases). CDR3 length: 14 amino acids. Germline CDR1 reads GTSNPN; CDR2 reads SVGIG (reference sequence). Trimming took off 2 bases at V and 8 bases at J, with 13 bases between the two ends. CDR3 region: CAWSSTGRDSPLHF. CDR3 in DNA: TGTGCCTGGAGTTCGACAGGACGTGATTCACCCCTCCACTTT. The full variable domain, rest sourced from reference TRBV30 and TRBJ1-6, is SQTIHQWPATLVQPVGSPLSLECTVEGTSNPNLYWYRQAAGRGLQLLFYSVGIGQISSEVPQNLSASRPQDRQFILSSKKLLLSDSGFYLCAWSSTGRDSPLHFGNGTRLTVT.

V usage is TRBV10-1 and J usage is TRBJ2-7; 7 bases fit TRBD1. The CDR3 length is 14 residues. The ends lost 5 bases at V and 3 bases at J; junction bases unmatched: 7. Germline loops: CDR1 WNHNN, CDR2 SYGVQD (reference sequence). The CDR3 sequence: CASSPDRDGYEQYF. The CDR3 nucleotides are TGCGCCAGCAGTCCCGACAGGGACGGCTACGAGCAGTACTTC.

The chain recombines TRBV15 with TRBJ1-1; D unresolved. This CDR3 has 14 residues. With 3 bases removed from V and 6 bases from J, the gap between germline ends came to 14 bases. Germline CDR1 is LNHNV and CDR2 is YYDKDF (reference sequence). The CDR3 DNA reads as TGTGCCACCAGCAGCCAGCTCGAGGCGGCTGAAGCTTTCTTT. Encoded protein: CATSSQLEAAEAFF.

The genes are TRBV30 and TRBJ2-1, with 7 bases fitting TRBD1. This CDR3 region has 13 residues. Per the germline V gene, CDR1 is GTSNPN and CDR2 is SVGIG (reference sequence). The V gene end was trimmed by 4 bases and the J gene end by 13 bases; junction bases not matched to a gene: 13. CDR3 nucleotide sequence: TGTGCCTGGAACCGGGACACCCAAGGGGGCCAGTTCTTC. It is translated as CAWNRDTQGGQFF.

This chain joins TRBV10-1 and TRBJ2-7; no reliable D call. V lost 3 bases to trimming and J lost 2 bases, with 5 bases between them. Germline V gene sequence: CDR1 WNHNN, CDR2 SYGVQD (reference sequence). The CDR3 runs 12 residues. In DNA form, the CDR3 reads TGCGCCAGCAGTGATGGCCCCTACGAGCAGTACTTC. Translation: CASSDGPYEQYF.

J is TRBJ1-2 and V is TRBV7-3; D is unclear. The V end was cut by 0 bases, the J end by 3 bases, with 5 bases between. Germline CDR1 SGHTA, CDR2 FQGTGA. The CDR3 is made up of 13 amino acids. CDR3 sequence: CASSLTGDYGYTF. CDR3 coding DNA: TGTGCCAGCAGCTTAACCGGGGACTATGGCTACACCTTC.

This chain joins TRBV5-6 and TRBJ2-7; D perhaps matches TRBD2 (6 bases). CDR1 and CDR2 (germline): SGHDT, YYEEEE. The CDR3 runs 13 residues. Trimming took 4 bases from V and 9 from J, leaving 17 bases between them. The CDR3 nucleotides read TGTGCCAGCAGCGCGGGACCCCTCGGGCGGCAGTACTTC. Translation: CASSAGPLGRQYF.

The V gene is TRBV2, the J gene TRBJ2-7; D is ambiguous. CDR3 length equals 12 residues. Trimming took 7 bases from V and 0 from J, leaving 7 bases between them. CDR1 SNHLY and CDR2 FYNNEI come from the germline V gene. Here the CDR3 reads CASKESSYEQYF. DNA of the CDR3: TGTGCCAGCAAGGAGAGCTCCTACGAGCAGTACTTC.

This clone was counted only a few times. This chain links TRBV28 with TRBJ1-5; D unclear. Germline V gene data show CDR1 as MDHEN and CDR2 as SYDVKM. This CDR3 is built from 12 residues. Trimming shortened V by 2 bases and J by 5 bases, and 4 bases separated the two germline ends. The CDR3 loop is CASSLRYQPQHF. In DNA form, the CDR3 reads TGTGCCAGCAGTTTACGTTATCAGCCCCAGCATTTT. Complete variable domain (other parts from reference TRBV28 and TRBJ1-5): DVKVTQSSRYLVKRTGEKVFLECVQDMDHENMFWYRQDPGLGLRLIYFSYDVKMKEKGDIPEGYSVSREKKERFSLILESASTNQTSMYLCASSLRYQPQHFGDGTRLSIL.

The J gene is TRBJ2-3, the V gene TRBV29-1; 11 positions agree with TRBD1. Germline CDR1 SQVTM, CDR2 ANQGSEA. There are 18 residues in the CDR3. V was clipped by 4 bases and J by 0 bases; unmatched bases: 12. CDR3 protein: CSVVVWTGGAKSTDTQYF. DNA of the CDR3: TGCAGCGTTGTTGTCTGGACAGGGGGCGCGAAGAGCACAGATACGCAGTATTTT.

This chain joins TRBV5-6 and TRBJ2-7; 11 nucleotides match TRBD1. V lost 4 bases to trimming and J lost 9 bases; unmatched junction nucleotides: 6. The CDR3 consists of 13 residues. Germline CDR1 and CDR2: SGHDT and YYEEEE. CDR3 residues: CASSDGQGALQYF. CDR3 coding DNA: TGTGCCAGCAGCGACGGACAGGGGGCCTTGCAGTACTTC.

The CDR3 DNA reads TGTGCCAGCAGCTTAGCGGGACAGGGGGCCTACGAGCAGTACTTC. It is translated as CASSLAGQGAYEQYF. The chain joins TRBV11-2 to TRBJ2-7, with 11 positions matching TRBD1. CDR3 length equals 15 residues. The J segment lost 2 bases and the V segment lost 1 base, leaving 1 base of the junction unmatched. The germline CDR1 and CDR2 sequences are SGHAT and FQNNGV. Full variable domain (rest looked up from reference TRBV11-2 and TRBJ2-7): EAGVAQSPRYKIIEKRQSVAFWCNPISGHATLYWYQQILGQGPKLLIQFQNNGVVDDSQLPKDRFSAERLKGVDSTLKIQPAKLEDSAVYLCASSLAGQGAYEQYFGPGTRLTVT.

This clone has a single count. V is TRBV28 and J is TRBJ2-3, with a weak D call TRBD1 (6 bases). The CDR3 contains 15 residues. In germline, CDR1 is MDHEN, CDR2 SYDVKM. V was cut by 2 bases and J by 6 bases, with 15 bases left in between. CDR3 amino acids: CASSLDSRGMDTQYF. DNA of the CDR3: TGTGCCAGCAGTTTAGATTCGAGGGGGATGGATACGCAGTATTTT.

The chain carries TRBV30 and TRBJ2-1; 15 bases agree with TRBD2. Germline V gene data show CDR1 as GTSNPN and CDR2 as SVGIG (reference sequence). The junction had 0 bases not matched to a gene; V was cut back by 0 bases and J by 9 bases. The CDR3 runs 14 residues. CDR3 amino acids: CAWSVGLAGGEQFF. CDR3 DNA: TGTGCCTGGAGTGTGGGACTAGCGGGAGGTGAGCAGTTCTTC.

In its sample, this clone was seen once. The chain combines TRBV19 with TRBJ2-2; 9 bases are a match to TRBD1. Germline-derived CDR1 and CDR2 are LNHDA and SQIVND (reference sequence). The junction had 3 bases not matched to a gene; V was cut back by 5 bases and J by 5 bases. The CDR3 spans 14 residues. Here the CDR3 DNA reads TGTGCCAGTAGTTTACAGGGGGCAACCGGGGAGCTGTTTTTT. Encoded protein: CASSLQGATGELFF.

The chain has TRBV5-1 and TRBJ2-1, with 7 bases lining up with TRBD2. V lost 2 bases to trimming and J lost 14 bases; unmatched junction nucleotides: 7. Per germline, CDR1 SGHRS and CDR2 YFSETQ. The CDR3 totals 12 residues. The CDR3 loop is CASSFDREEEFF. Written as DNA, the CDR3 is TGCGCCAGCAGCTTTGACCGGGAGGAGGAGTTCTTC.

This rearrangement joins TRBV5-5 to TRBJ1-1; D may be TRBD1 (5 bases). V was clipped by 4 bases and J by 2 bases, with 15 bases between them. This CDR3 comprises 15 residues. The germline V gene encodes CDR1 SGHKS and CDR2 YYEKEE (reference sequence). The chain's CDR3 is CASSPTRTPNTEAFF. CDR3 bases: TGTGCCAGCAGCCCCACCCGGACACCAAACACTGAAGCTTTCTTT.

The V gene is TRBV27, the J gene TRBJ1-5; no definite D call. In germline, CDR1 is MNHEY, CDR2 SMNVEV (reference sequence). This CDR3 spans 14 amino acids. Trimming took off 1 base at V and 6 bases at J, with 10 bases between the two ends. The CDR3 DNA follows: TGTGCCAGCAGTTTATTCTACCCAAGTCAGCCCCAGCATTTT. Translation gives CASSLFYPSQPQHF.

The chain carries TRBV5-1 and TRBJ2-7; D might be TRBD1 (5 bases). This CDR3 is built from 13 residues. Germline CDR1 SGHRS, CDR2 YFSETQ. Trimming took 2 bases from V and 2 from J, leaving 8 bases between them. In DNA form, the CDR3 reads TGCGCCAGCAGCTTCTCAGGGCCCTACGAGCAGTACTTC. Its translation: CASSFSGPYEQYF.

The V and J genes are TRBV19 and TRBJ1-5; D is uncertain. Germline loops: CDR1 LNHDA, CDR2 SQIVND (reference sequence). The V end was cut by 5 bases, the J end by 4 bases, with 24 bases between. The length of the CDR3 is 18 residues. DNA of the CDR3: TGTGCCAGTAGTCCCACCCTGGGCGCAGTTGTTGGTAATCAGCCCCAGCATTTT. Encoded protein: CASSPTLGAVVGNQPQHF.

The chain combines TRBV6-1 with TRBJ2-5; no reliable D call. V shed 6 bases and J shed 5 bases, with 10 bases lying between them. The CDR3 is made up of 12 amino acids. Germline-derived CDR1 and CDR2 are MNHNS and SASEGT. In DNA form, the CDR3 reads TGTGCCAGCAGCTTTTTTATGGAGACCCAGTACTTC. Translating gives CASSFFMETQYF.